This T cell receptor (beta chain) stems from a study of cytomegalovirus exposure and HLA in healthy donors. Whole-study context: Most donors, 80% to 90% of 398 genotyped, fell in the Caucasian-associated ancestry cluster. Study observations and caveats: Listed as cytomegalovirus-associated were around 160 TCR beta chains.

Comment on this clone: Antigen specificity is unknown.

V was shortened by 6 bases and J by 6 bases, with 12 bases between the two germline ends. Germline values: CDR1 MDHEN, CDR2 SYDVKM. The CDR3 runs to 13 residues. PCR was performed using 60 Vbeta and 13 Jbeta primers. The assay was immunoSEQ multiplex PCR, and TCRdb's table has in-frame clones only and misses some. This table holds about 110,000 clones, 86% found once. This rearrangement joins TRBV28 to TRBJ1-5, with D possibly TRBD1 on 5 matching bases. The clonotype was recovered from a middle-aged man in good health and CMV-seronegative. Input material: PBMCs. In nucleotides, the CDR3 is TGTGCCAGCAGCCTGCAGGGAACTCAGCCCCAGCATTTT. Its translation: CASSLQGTQPQHF.